The TCR beta chain under discussion was sequenced for a study of cytomegalovirus exposure and HLA in healthy donors. Study findings and constraints: Under in vitro conditions, a few CMV-associated chains were confirmed as specific for CMV antigens. When analyzed later, a missense DCLRE1C variant was found to be linked to TCR beta V- and J-gene trimming.

The study ran its PCR with 60 Vbeta and 13 Jbeta primers. Clones were sequenced by immunoSEQ multiplex PCR, and TCRdb holds only the in-frame ones, with some missing. The sample includes about 130,000 clones, approximately 70% seen only once; the top ten take approximately 1.6%. Germline V CDR1 and CDR2: MGHRA, YSYEKL. V shed 4 bases, J shed 4 bases, and the junction held 11 bases outside the gene matches. This CDR3 spans 16 amino acids. Recording of this donor's CMV serostatus was not done. This clone showed up just once. No antigen is known for it. Specimen: PBMCs. This receptor was obtained from a human donor in good health. The genes are TRBV4-1 and TRBJ2-7; TRBD1 matches at 9 bases. The CDR3 region is CASSPMRGTGKYEQYF. CDR3 DNA: TGCGCCAGCAGCCCAATGAGGGGGACAGGGAAATACGAGCAGTACTTC.